The clone carrying this T cell receptor (beta chain) has only a few counts. The antigen remains undetermined. The data were taken from a study of blood T cells in healthy people across ages. Study-level results: Naive CD4+ cells and diversity were both higher in long-lived donors than in aged donors. The percentage of naive T cells correlated strongly with TCR beta diversity. Getting older went along with TCR beta diversity per million T cells dropping roughly linearly.

This CDR3 contains 13 residues. The germline gives CDR1 MNHEY, CDR2 SMNVEV (reference sequence). Combining a sample-barcoded 5' primer with a J-beta primer mix, a second PCR ran for 7 to 11 cycles. Each of the cDNA molecules was tagged by a template-switch adaptor with 12 random nucleotides. TCRdb processed the 5' RACE reads anew with MiXCR; each CDR3 protein has one entry. The table includes approximately 1.5 million distinct CDR3 sequences, about 32% detected once. The clonotype originates from a woman in her 30s in good health. Sequenced: blood. This chain connects TRBV27 to TRBJ2-5, with D perhaps matching TRBD1 or TRBD2 (5 bases each). The J call may be mistaken, given a closer DNA end match to TRBJ2-7. The DNA of the CDR3 is TGTGCCAGCAGTGTGGGACCCTGGAACGAGCAGTACTTC. It translates to CASSVGPWNEQYF.